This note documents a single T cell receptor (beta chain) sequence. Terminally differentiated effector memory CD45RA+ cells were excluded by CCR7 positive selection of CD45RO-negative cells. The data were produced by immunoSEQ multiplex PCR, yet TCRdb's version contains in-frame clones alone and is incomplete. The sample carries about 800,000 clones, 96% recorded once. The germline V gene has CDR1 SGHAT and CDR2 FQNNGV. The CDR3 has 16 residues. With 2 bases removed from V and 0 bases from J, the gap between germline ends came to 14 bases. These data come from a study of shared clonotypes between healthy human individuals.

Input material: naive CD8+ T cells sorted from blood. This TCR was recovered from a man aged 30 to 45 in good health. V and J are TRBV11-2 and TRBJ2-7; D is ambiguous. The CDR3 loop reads CASSLFLDQNSYEQYF. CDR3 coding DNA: TGTGCCAGCAGCTTATTTCTGGACCAGAACTCCTACGAGCAGTACTTC. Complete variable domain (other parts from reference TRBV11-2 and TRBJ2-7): EAGVAQSPRYKIIEKRQSVAFWCNPISGHATLYWYQQILGQGPKLLIQFQNNGVVDDSQLPKDRFSAERLKGVDSTLKIQPAKLEDSAVYLCASSLFLDQNSYEQYFGPGTRLTVT.